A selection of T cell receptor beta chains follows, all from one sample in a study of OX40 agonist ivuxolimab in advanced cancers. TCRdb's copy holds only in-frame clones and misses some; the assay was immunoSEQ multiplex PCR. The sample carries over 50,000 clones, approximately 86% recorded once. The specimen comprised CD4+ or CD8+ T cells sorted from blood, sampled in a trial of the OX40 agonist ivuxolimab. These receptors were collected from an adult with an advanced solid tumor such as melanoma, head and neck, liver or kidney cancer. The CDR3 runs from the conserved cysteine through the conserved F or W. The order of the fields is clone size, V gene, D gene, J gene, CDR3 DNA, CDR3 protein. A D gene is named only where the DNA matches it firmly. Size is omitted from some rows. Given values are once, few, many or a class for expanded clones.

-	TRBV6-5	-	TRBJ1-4	TGTGCCAGCAGTAGCGGGATGGGGGCTAATGAAAAACTGTTTTTT	CASSSGMGANEKLFF
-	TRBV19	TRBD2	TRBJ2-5	TGTGCCAGTAGCGCCAGAGCGGGGGATCAAGAGACCCAGTACTTC	CASSARAGDQETQYF
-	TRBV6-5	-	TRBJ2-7	TGTGCCAGCAGTAGATACACTGAAAACTCCTACGAGCAGTACTTC	CASSRYTENSYEQYF
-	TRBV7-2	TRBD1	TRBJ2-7	TGTGCCAGCAGTTCCGGGACAGGGGTCTACGAGCAGTACTTC	CASSSGTGVYEQYF
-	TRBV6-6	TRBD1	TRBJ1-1	TGTGCCACTACAGACAGGGGGTATGTTGAAGCTTTCTTT	CATTDRGYVEAFF
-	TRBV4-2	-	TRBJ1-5	TGTGCCAGCAGCCAAGGAGGAGGCCAGCCCCAGCATTTT	CASSQGGGQPQHF
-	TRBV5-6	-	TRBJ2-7	TGTGCCAGCAGCTTGTTCACAGGGAAGTACTACGAGCAGTACTTC	CASSLFTGKYYEQYF
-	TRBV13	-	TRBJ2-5	TGTGCCAGCAGCTCCAGACTCGCATCCCAAGAGACCCAGTACTTC	CASSSRLASQETQYF
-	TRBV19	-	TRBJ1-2	TGTGCCAGTAGCCCCGACAGTCCCTATGGCTACACCTTC	CASSPDSPYGYTF
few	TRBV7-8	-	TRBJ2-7	TGTGCCAGCAGCGGCGAGGTGAACGAGCAGTACTTC	CASSGEVNEQYF
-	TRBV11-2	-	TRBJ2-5	TGTGCCAGCAGCTTAGATCCGCCAGCTGTAGATCAAGAGACCCAGTACTTC	CASSLDPPAVDQETQYF
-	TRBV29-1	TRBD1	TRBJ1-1	TGCAGCGTTAAGGCAGGGGGCACTGAAGCTTTCTTT	CSVKAGGTEAFF
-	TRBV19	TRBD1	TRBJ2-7	TGTGCCAGTAGTTACCGGGACAGCGCCTACGAGCAGTACTTC	CASSYRDSAYEQYF
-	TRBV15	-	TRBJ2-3	TGTGCCACCAGCAGAGAGTGGGGGGGCACAGATACGCAGTATTTT	CATSREWGGTDTQYF
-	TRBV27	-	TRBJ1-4	TGTGCCAGCAGTTTGGCGCAGTTTAATGAAAAACTGTTTTTT	CASSLAQFNEKLFF
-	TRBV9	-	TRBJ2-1	TGTGCCAGCAGCCCTTGGGGGTCCTACAATGAGCAGTTCTTC	CASSPWGSYNEQFF
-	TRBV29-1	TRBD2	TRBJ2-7	TGCAGCGCCTTGGGGGGGTCGTCCTACGAGCAGTACTTC	CSALGGSSYEQYF
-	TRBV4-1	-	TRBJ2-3	TGCGCCAGCAGCCTTGCTACAGATACGCAGTATTTT	CASSLATDTQYF
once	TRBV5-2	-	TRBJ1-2	TGTGCCAGCAAGCATAGCCGAGTACGAAAGACCTATGGCTACACCTTC	CASKHSRVRKTYGYTF
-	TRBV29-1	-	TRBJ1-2	TGCAGCGTTGTCCAGGACTATGGCTACACCTTC	CSVVQDYGYTF
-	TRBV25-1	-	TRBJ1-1	TGTGCCAGCAGTGATGGGGGGGCGCGGACTGAAGCTTTCTTT	CASSDGGARTEAFF
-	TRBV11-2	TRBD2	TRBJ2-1	TGTGCCAGCAGCCAGGGAGTGGGGGGGAGCTCCTACAATGAGCAGTTCTTC	CASSQGVGGSSYNEQFF
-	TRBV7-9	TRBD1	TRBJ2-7	TGTGCCAGCAGCCTCGGGACAGGGACCTACGAGCAGTACTTC	CASSLGTGTYEQYF
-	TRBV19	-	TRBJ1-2	TGTGCCAGTAGTATTCTCCTTGGACAGATCCCCTATGGCTACACCTTC	CASSILLGQIPYGYTF
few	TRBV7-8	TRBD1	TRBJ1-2	TGTGCCAGCAGCCCCGGGACAGATGGCTACACCTTC	CASSPGTDGYTF
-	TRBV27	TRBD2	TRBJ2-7	TGTGCCAGCAGTTTTACCCCCGGGAGGATCCACGAGCAGTACTTC	CASSFTPGRIHEQYF
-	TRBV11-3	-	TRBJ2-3	TGTGCCAGCAGCCCCGTGGAGGGGGCCGCAGATACGCAGTATTTT	CASSPVEGAADTQYF
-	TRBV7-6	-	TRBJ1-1	TGTGCCAGCAGCTCCCAATGGGCGACAAAGAACACTGAAGCTTTCTTT	CASSSQWATKNTEAFF
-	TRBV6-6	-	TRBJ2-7	TGTGCCAGCAGCTCCGACGGGAACTACGAGCAGTACTTC	CASSSDGNYEQYF
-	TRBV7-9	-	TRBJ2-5	TGTGCCAGCAGCTTAGCGCTGGCAGGAGAAGAGACCCAGTACTTC	CASSLALAGEETQYF
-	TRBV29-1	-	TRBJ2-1	TGCAGCGCATCGACAGGTCCTCCCACCGAGCAGTTCTTC	CSASTGPPTEQFF
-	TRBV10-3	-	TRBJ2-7	TGTGCCATCAGGGACGAGTACTACGAGCAGTACTTC	CAIRDEYYEQYF
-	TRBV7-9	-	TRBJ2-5	TGTGCCAGCACCACGCTAAGCCGGTTACCCCAAGAGACCCAGTACTTC	CASTTLSRLPQETQYF
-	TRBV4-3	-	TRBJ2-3	TGCGCCAGCAGCCAAGAAGAGGGCGGGGGACACACAGATACGCAGTATTTT	CASSQEEGGGHTDTQYF
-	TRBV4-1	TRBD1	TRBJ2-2	TGCGCCAGCAGCCAAGGACAGGGGGCCGGGGAGCTGTTTTTT	CASSQGQGAGELFF
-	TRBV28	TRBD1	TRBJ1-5	TGTGCCAGCAGTTCATCACAGGGGGCTCAGCCCCAGCATTTT	CASSSSQGAQPQHF
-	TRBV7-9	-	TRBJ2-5	TGTGCCAGCAGCTCGGACTCAAAACAAGAGACCCAGTACTTC	CASSSDSKQETQYF
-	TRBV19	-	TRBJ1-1	TGTGCCAGTAGTATCTTGAAGACAGCTGAAGCTTTCTTT	CASSILKTAEAFF
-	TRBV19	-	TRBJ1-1	TGTGCCAGTACCGTTCAGGGTAACACTGAAGCTTTCTTT	CASTVQGNTEAFF
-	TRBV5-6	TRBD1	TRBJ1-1	TGTGCCAGCAGCTCCGGACAGGGGGTTACTGAAGCTTTCTTT	CASSSGQGVTEAFF
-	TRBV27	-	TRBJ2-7	TGTGCCAGCAGTGATATCCGGCGGGACACCAAATACGAGCAGTACTTC	CASSDIRRDTKYEQYF
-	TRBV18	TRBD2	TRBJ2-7	TGTGCCAGCTCACCACCTGGGGGGGTCTACGAGCAGTACTTC	CASSPPGGVYEQYF
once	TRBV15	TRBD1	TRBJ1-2	TGTGCCACCAGCCGGGACAGGGAGGGACTCAACTATGGCTACACCTTC	CATSRDREGLNYGYTF
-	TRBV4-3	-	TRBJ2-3	TGCGCCAGCAGCCAAGATGGGGGTGGTTCGACAGATACGCAGTATTTT	CASSQDGGGSTDTQYF
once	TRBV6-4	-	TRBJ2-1	TGTGCCAGCAGTGACTCGAAAACAGGGATTTACAATGAGCAGTTCTTC	CASSDSKTGIYNEQFF
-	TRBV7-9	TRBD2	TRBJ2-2	TGTGCCAGCACCACTGGGGCGGGAGCGAACACCGGGGAGCTGTTTTTT	CASTTGAGANTGELFF
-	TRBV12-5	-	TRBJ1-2	TGTGCTAGTGGCATCGGAGGGGTACCCTATGGCTACACCTTC	CASGIGGVPYGYTF
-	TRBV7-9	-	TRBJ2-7	TGTGCCAGCAGCTTAGGCCCCCCTATTCTAAACTTC	CASSLGPPILNF
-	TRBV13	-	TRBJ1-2	TGTGCGGCCGTGGGGAGCTCGGACTATGGCTACACCTTC	CAAVGSSDYGYTF
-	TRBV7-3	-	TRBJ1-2	TGTGCCAGCAGCCTTACGCACGAAGCTAACTATGGCTACACCTTC	CASSLTHEANYGYTF
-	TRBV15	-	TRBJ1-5	TGTGCCACCAGCACCCCATCCCTAAGCCGGGAGCCCCAGCATTTT	CATSTPSLSREPQHF
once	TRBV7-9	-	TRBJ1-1	TGTGCCAGCAGCCTTGACACCTTAGGGGCTTTCTTT	CASSLDTLGAFF
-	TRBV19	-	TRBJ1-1	TGTGCCAGTACAGACAGCCAGACTTTCTTT	CASTDSQTFF
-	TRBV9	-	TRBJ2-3	TGTGCCAGCAGCGATCACCCGGATACGCAGTATTTT	CASSDHPDTQYF
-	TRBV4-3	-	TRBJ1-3	TGCGCCAGCAGCCAAGATGATTTAGGATCTGGAAACACCATATATTTT	CASSQDDLGSGNTIYF
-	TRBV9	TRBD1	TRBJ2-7	TGTGCCAGCAGCGGGGACACAGGGGCCATCTCCTACGAGCAGTACTTC	CASSGDTGAISYEQYF
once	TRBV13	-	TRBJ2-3	TGTGCCAGCAGCCCCTCGGGCACAGATACGCAGTATTTT	CASSPSGTDTQYF
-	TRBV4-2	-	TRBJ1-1	TGTGCCAGCAGCCCAGACGAGCCTATTAACACTGAAGCTTTCTTT	CASSPDEPINTEAFF
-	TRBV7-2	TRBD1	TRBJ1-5	TGTGCCAGCAGCTGGACAGGTCAGCCCCAGCATTTT	CASSWTGQPQHF